The 10 T cell receptor beta chains listed next were all sequenced from one sample in a study of T cell changes during pregnancy in multiple sclerosis. Repertoires were generated with immunoSEQ multiplex PCR, while TCRdb's copy carries only in-frame clones and drops some. This repertoire shows tens of thousands of clones, around 93% found once; its top ten account for approximately 0.18%. The input for sequencing was CD4+ T cells from peripheral blood mononuclear cells, taken after pregnancy. Source of these receptors: a female donor in good health, enrolled as a control in a pregnancy study.

The chain has TRBV5-1 and TRBJ1-6; perhaps TRBD1 as D (6 bases). The germline V and J ends were trimmed by 0 bases and 8 bases, with 12 bases remaining between them. Germline V gene lookup returns CDR1 SGHRS and CDR2 YFSETQ. This CDR3 is built from 15 residues. DNA of the CDR3: TGCGCCAGCAGCTTGGGGGGGCAGGTGGATTCACCCCTCCACTTT. This gives the protein CASSLGGQVDSPLHF.

This sequence joins TRBV5-5 and TRBJ1-2; the match to TRBD1 covers 8 bases. V lost 1 base to trimming and J lost 4 bases; unmatched junction nucleotides: 9. The CDR3 has 16 amino acids. Germline V CDR1 and CDR2: SGHKS, YYEKEE (reference sequence). The CDR3 here is CASSLTQGAGVYGYTF. CDR3 DNA: TGTGCCAGCAGCTTGACCCAGGGGGCAGGGGTCTATGGCTACACCTTC.

The J gene is TRBJ1-1, the V gene TRBV2, with 9 bases lining up with TRBD1. The CDR3 runs to 16 residues. The V gene's germline CDR1 is SNHLY and CDR2 FYNNEI. The V and J ends lost 5 bases and 4 bases, in that order; junction bases with no gene match: 11. The CDR3 reads CASSPSAGQGTTEAFF. CDR3 sequence (DNA): TGTGCCAGCAGTCCCTCAGCCGGACAGGGGACCACTGAAGCTTTCTTT.

The chain uses TRBV6-1 and TRBJ2-7; 7 nucleotides agree with TRBD2. The germline CDR1 and CDR2 sequences are MNHNS and SASEGT. The CDR3 is made up of 13 amino acids. The junction had 6 bases not matched to a gene; V was cut back by 7 bases and J by 3 bases. The CDR3 coding sequence is TGTGCCAGCACCCGGGGGGAACTCTACGAGCAGTACTTC. Translating it yields CASTRGELYEQYF.

The rearrangement links TRBV7-9 to TRBJ2-1; D is possibly TRBD2 (7 bases). The V gene lost 5 bases and the J gene lost 4 bases, with 18 bases spanning the gap. Germline assignment: CDR1 SEHNR and CDR2 FQNEAQ (reference sequence). CDR3 length equals 16 residues. The CDR3 nucleotides read TGTGCCAGCAGCCCTCTCCAAGGGGGGGGTTACAATGAGCAGTTCTTC. Translated, it gives CASSPLQGGGYNEQFF.

The rearrangement joins TRBV27 to TRBJ2-7; unclear D gene. This CDR3 is 14 amino acids long. Germline V gene lookup returns CDR1 MNHEY and CDR2 SMNVEV (reference sequence). V was cut by 1 base and J by 3 bases, with 10 bases left in between. The CDR3 sequence: CASSLYDKDYEQYF. CDR3 nucleotide sequence: TGTGCCAGCAGTTTATACGACAAGGACTACGAGCAGTACTTC.

The chain has TRBV30 and TRBJ1-4; 10 bases are shared with TRBD1. This CDR3 is 15 amino acids long. V lost 0 bases to trimming and J lost 5 bases; unmatched junction nucleotides: 3. Germline CDR1 and CDR2: GTSNPN and SVGIG (reference sequence). The CDR3 DNA reads as TGTGCCTGGAGTGTGGGACAGGGGAAGAATGAAAAACTGTTTTTT. Translated: CAWSVGQGKNEKLFF.

This chain links TRBV6-1 with TRBJ2-7, with 9 bases matching TRBD1. The J segment lost 2 bases and the V segment lost 4 bases, leaving 12 bases of the junction unmatched. This CDR3 has 17 residues. Looked up from germline, CDR1 is MNHNS and CDR2 is SASEGT. CDR3 protein: CASSGPGTGRAPYEQYF. CDR3 DNA: TGTGCCAGCAGTGGACCAGGGACAGGGAGGGCACCCTACGAGCAGTACTTC.

This sequence joins TRBV20-1 and TRBJ1-1; D perhaps matches TRBD1 (5 bases). Looked up from germline, CDR1 is DFQATT and CDR2 is SNEGSKA (reference sequence). Trimming stripped 3 bases from V and 7 bases from J, with 9 bases between. The CDR3 covers 11 residues. CDR3 DNA sequence: TGCAGTGCTAGGGATGACAGTGAAGCTTTCTTT. As protein: CSARDDSEAFF.

The V and J genes are TRBV6-5 and TRBJ2-2; 7 bases are shared with TRBD1. The germline CDR1 and CDR2 sequences are MNHEY and SVGAGI. Trimming removed 2 bases from V and 4 bases from J; junction bases left unmatched: 4. There are 15 residues in the CDR3. The CDR3 protein is CASSYRDSITGELFF. The CDR3 DNA follows: TGTGCCAGCAGTTACCGGGACAGTATCACCGGGGAGCTGTTTTTT.